This T cell receptor beta chain was identified in a study of blood T cell repertoires in COVID-19. On the study more broadly: PBMCs, B-cell-depleted T cells, or T cells were the source of the cDNA or gDNA that made up the material.

V was trimmed by 3 bases and J by 4 bases, leaving 10 bases between them. The CDR3 runs 13 residues. CDR1 SGHRS and CDR2 YFSETQ come from the germline V gene. Data came from immunoSEQ multiplex PCR; TCRdb stores just in-frame clones and leaves some out. Of approximately 250,000 clones listed, roughly 83% were seen once; the top ten hold about 6%. The TCR originated in a woman of 80 years or more with COVID-19, enrolled during active disease. V gene TRBV5-1 combines with J gene TRBJ1-2; D is perhaps TRBD1 (5 bases). Sequenced sample: peripheral blood. CDR3 in amino acids: CASSWGDPYGYTF. In DNA form, the CDR3 reads TGCGCCAGCAGCTGGGGGGACCCCTATGGCTACACCTTC.